A single sample is the source of the 19 T cell receptor beta chains below, sequenced in a study of graft-versus-host responses after intestinal transplantation. These TCRs' antigens remain unknown. Only in-frame clones appear in the TCRdb table, and some are missing; sequencing was by immunoSEQ multiplex PCR. The table lists some 100,000 clones, around 92% of them singletons. This specimen was unstimulated CD8+ T cells sorted from spleen or lymph node cells, taken before transplant. The receptors shown here come from a human donor who was the organ donor for an intestinal transplant.

The gene calls are TRBV25-1 and TRBJ2-5; D call uncertain. CDR1 MGHDK and CDR2 SYGVNS come from the germline V gene. The V and J ends lost 1 base and 4 bases respectively, with 10 bases between them. CDR3 size: 14 residues. The CDR3 here is CASSEWLGRETQYF. The CDR3 bases are TGTGCCAGCAGTGAATGGCTAGGCCGAGAGACCCAGTACTTC.

The chain recombines TRBV19 with TRBJ1-3; no reliable D call. Germline loops: CDR1 LNHDA, CDR2 SQIVND (reference sequence). V was clipped by 3 bases and J by 1 base, with 13 bases between them. The CDR3 covers 16 residues. The CDR3 bases are TGTGCCAGTAGTATGTGGCGGATTATTTCTGGAAACACCATATATTTT. Protein product: CASSMWRIISGNTIYF.

The chain couples TRBV2 to TRBJ1-1; 9 bases match TRBD1. The V and J ends lost 5 bases and 0 bases, in that order; junction bases with no gene match: 7. The CDR3 runs 16 residues. Looked up from germline, CDR1 is SNHLY and CDR2 is FYNNEI. This CDR3 is CASSQDRGSLNTEAFF. The DNA for the CDR3 is TGTGCCAGCAGTCAGGACAGGGGCTCGCTGAACACTGAAGCTTTCTTT.

V and J are TRBV5-1 and TRBJ1-2; TRBD1 agrees at 8 bases. V shed 1 base and J 4 bases; nucleotides not matched to a gene: 6. Germline assignment: CDR1 SGHRS and CDR2 YFSETQ. The CDR3 has 15 amino acids. The CDR3 bases are TGCGCCAGCAGCTTGCTCGGGGACAGGATCTATGGCTACACCTTC. Its protein is CASSLLGDRIYGYTF.

The V gene is TRBV7-8, the J gene TRBJ2-7, with D possibly TRBD1 on 7 matching bases. Trimming shortened V by 5 bases and J by 5 bases, and 16 bases separated the two germline ends. CDR1 and CDR2 from the germline V gene are SGHVS and FQNEAQ. The CDR3 covers 14 residues. The CDR3 loop reads CASSLWTGGNEQYF. The DNA of the CDR3 is TGTGCCAGCAGCCTGTGGACAGGAGGGAACGAGCAGTACTTC.

The genes are TRBV10-3 and TRBJ2-7; D is possibly TRBD2 (6 bases). Trimming removed 10 bases from V and 7 bases from J, with 17 bases in between. Germline V gene sequence: CDR1 ENHRY, CDR2 SYGVKD. This CDR3 has 12 amino acids. In DNA form, the CDR3 reads TGTGCCACCCGGGACTCCCCGGGGGAGCAGTACTTC. It encodes CATRDSPGEQYF.

This chain joins TRBV2 and TRBJ1-1; TRBD1 agrees at 7 bases. With V trimmed by 6 bases and J by 5 bases, 15 bases remained unmatched. The CDR3 covers 16 residues. CDR1 and CDR2 from the germline V gene are SNHLY and FYNNEI. CDR3: CASSENRGAGWTEAFF. The DNA for the CDR3 is TGTGCCAGCAGCGAGAACAGGGGAGCAGGTTGGACTGAAGCTTTCTTT. The complete variable domain, with remaining parts taken from reference TRBV2 and TRBJ1-1, reads EPEVTQTPSHQVTQMGQEVILRCVPISNHLYFYWYRQILGQKVEFLVSFYNNEISEKSEIFDDQFSVERPDGSNFTLKIRSTKLEDSAMYFCASSENRGAGWTEAFFGQGTRLTVV.

The rearrangement joins TRBV6-5 to TRBJ2-1, with D maybe TRBD2 (6 bases). CDR3 length equals 15 residues. Germline V gene sequence: CDR1 MNHEY, CDR2 SVGAGI. Trimming shortened V by 4 bases and J by 5 bases, and 15 bases separated the two germline ends. CDR3 sequence reads: CASSSHGDFHNEQFF. The CDR3 DNA reads TGTGCCAGCAGTTCCCACGGGGACTTTCACAATGAGCAGTTCTTC.

This clone was counted once. CDR3 DNA: TGTGCCAGCAGCTTCGGGAATGAGCAGTTCTTC. This codes for CASSFGNEQFF. This rearrangement joins TRBV7-9 to TRBJ2-1; D gene ambiguous. With 3 bases removed from V and 7 bases from J, the gap between germline ends came to 4 bases. The germline CDR1 and CDR2 sequences are SEHNR and FQNEAQ (reference sequence). The CDR3 covers 11 residues.

V is TRBV7-3 and J is TRBJ1-1; 7 nucleotides agree with TRBD1. The CDR3 spans 14 residues. From germline, CDR1 is SGHTA and CDR2 FQGTGA. V shed 5 bases and J 3 bases; nucleotides not matched to a gene: 6. CDR3 in DNA: TGTGCCAGCAGCCCCGACAGGGAGGACACTGAAGCTTTCTTT. This sequence encodes CASSPDREDTEAFF. The variable domain in full, completed from reference TRBV7-3 and TRBJ1-1, reads GAGVSQTPSNKVTEKGKYVELRCDPISGHTALYWYRQSLGQGPEFLIYFQGTGAADDSGLPNDRFFAVRPEGSVSTLKIQRTERGDSAVYLCASSPDREDTEAFFGQGTRLTVV.

V and J are TRBV7-6 and TRBJ2-7; 7 bases match TRBD2. The CDR3 contains 17 residues. V lost 7 bases to trimming and J lost 4 bases; unmatched junction nucleotides: 19. Per the germline V gene, CDR1 is SGHVS and CDR2 is FNYEAQ. In DNA, the CDR3 is TGTGCCAGCATGCCCGCAAGTAGCGGGCCGTGGGGTTACGAGCAGTACTTC. This codes for CASMPASSGPWGYEQYF.

This clone is a singleton in its sample. Other DNA sequences within the sample encode an identical CDR3. The V and J genes are TRBV19 and TRBJ1-1, with 7 bases lining up with TRBD1. The CDR3 length is 13 residues. Germline-derived CDR1 and CDR2 are LNHDA and SQIVND (reference sequence). Losses at the gene ends were 3 bases for V and 3 bases for J; bases not matched to a gene: 1. CDR3 region: CASSITGDTEAFF. CDR3 nucleotides: TGTGCCAGTAGTATCACAGGGGACACTGAAGCTTTCTTT. Supplemented by reference TRBV19 and TRBJ1-1, the full variable domain reads DGGITQSPKYLFRKEGQNVTLSCEQNLNHDAMYWYRQDPGQGLRLIYYSQIVNDFQKGDIAEGYSVSREKKESFPLTVTSAQKNPTAFYLCASSITGDTEAFFGQGTRLTVV.

This clone came up a few times. The chain couples TRBV10-1 to TRBJ1-1; weak D call: TRBD1 (6 bases). CDR3 size: 17 residues. V shed 0 bases and J shed 0 bases, with 14 bases lying between them. The V gene's germline CDR1 is WNHNN and CDR2 SYGVQD (reference sequence). Here the CDR3 DNA reads TGCGCCAGCAGTGAGTCGGCCATGGACAGTTTGAACACTGAAGCTTTCTTT. It yields the protein CASSESAMDSLNTEAFF.

The V gene is TRBV5-4, the J gene TRBJ2-7; TRBD2 matches 10 bases. CDR1 is SGHNT, CDR2 YYREEE, per germline (reference sequence). V lost 4 bases to trimming and J lost 5 bases; unmatched junction nucleotides: 9. CDR3 length: 15 residues. This CDR3 is CASSHPGTSVHEQYF. CDR3 in DNA: TGTGCCAGCAGCCATCCCGGGACTAGCGTCCACGAGCAGTACTTC.

The rearrangement joins TRBV19 to TRBJ2-7, with 8 bases fitting TRBD2. The CDR3 spans 15 residues. Germline lookup yields CDR1 LNHDA and CDR2 SQIVND (reference sequence). Trimming cost V 2 bases and J 4 bases; bases outside gene matches: 7. The CDR3 DNA sequence: TGTGCCAGTAGTATACTGGCGGGAGGCCAATACGAGCAGTACTTC. Protein: CASSILAGGQYEQYF. Supplemented by reference TRBV19 and TRBJ2-7, the full variable domain reads DGGITQSPKYLFRKEGQNVTLSCEQNLNHDAMYWYRQDPGQGLRLIYYSQIVNDFQKGDIAEGYSVSREKKESFPLTVTSAQKNPTAFYLCASSILAGGQYEQYFGPGTRLTVT.

The chain employs TRBV7-9 and TRBJ1-1; 8 nucleotides match TRBD1. J gave up 0 bases and V 5 bases, and 5 bases lay outside the gene matches. The CDR3 runs to 15 residues. Germline values: CDR1 SEHNR, CDR2 FQNEAQ (reference sequence). Here the CDR3 reads CASSPRQGLNTEAFF. The DNA for the CDR3 is TGTGCCAGCAGCCCACGACAGGGGTTGAACACTGAAGCTTTCTTT. Based on the CDR3 plus reference TRBV7-9 and TRBJ1-1, the full variable domain is DTGVSQNPRHKITKRGQNVTFRCDPISEHNRLYWYRQTLGQGPEFLTYFQNEAQLEKSRLLSDRFSAERPKGSFSTLEIQRTEQGDSAMYLCASSPRQGLNTEAFFGQGTRLTVV.

The genes are TRBV10-3 and TRBJ2-1; TRBD2 aligns across 10 bases. This CDR3 has 18 residues. Trimming cost V 6 bases and J 5 bases; bases outside gene matches: 16. From germline, CDR1 is ENHRY and CDR2 SYGVKD. CDR3 residues: CAIRRRRATSGPHNEQFF. The CDR3 coding sequence is TGTGCCATCAGGAGAAGGAGGGCGACTAGCGGGCCTCACAATGAGCAGTTCTTC.

The CDR3 spells CASSTRQKINQPQHF. The CDR3 bases are TGTGCCAGTAGTACTCGACAGAAAATTAATCAGCCCCAGCATTTT. V and J are TRBV19 and TRBJ1-5; tentatively, D is TRBD1 (5 bases). The CDR3 length is 15 residues. The germline gives CDR1 LNHDA, CDR2 SQIVND (reference sequence). Trimming removed 4 bases from V and 4 bases from J, with 14 bases in between. Full variable domain (rest looked up from reference TRBV19 and TRBJ1-5): DGGITQSPKYLFRKEGQNVTLSCEQNLNHDAMYWYRQDPGQGLRLIYYSQIVNDFQKGDIAEGYSVSREKKESFPLTVTSAQKNPTAFYLCASSTRQKINQPQHFGDGTRLSIL.

This clone has a single count. The V call is TRBV7-6, the J call TRBJ2-3, with TRBD2 matching 7 bases. The CDR3 spans 14 residues. CDR1 and CDR2 (germline): SGHVS, FNYEAQ. The V segment lost 5 bases and the J segment 1 base; nucleotides outside the gene matches: 3. CDR3 sequence: CASSLSGGTDTQYF. The CDR3 DNA sequence: TGTGCCAGCAGCCTCAGCGGGGGCACAGATACGCAGTATTTT.